What follows are 13 T cell receptor beta chains derived from one specimen sequenced in a study of human T cells and chemical hapten exposure. Time point reported: patch test 1, 2 weeks after DPC sensitization. Treatment noted: therapeutic diphenylcyclopropenone sensitization with weekly scalp DPC. TCRdb re-called the RACE reads through MiXCR, storing one row per CDR3 protein. This sample yields 150,000 or so distinct CDR3 sequences, of which roughly 15% are seen a single time; 1.5% to 2% belongs to the top ten. The material sequenced was whole blood, taken in connection with sensitization to the hapten diphenylcyclopropenone (DPC). These receptors came from a woman in her twenties or thirties with alopecia areata. Some clones in this sample may be carry-over from other donors' samples.

This rearrangement joins TRBV20-1 to TRBJ2-7, with TRBD2 identical over 10 bases. Unmatched junction bases numbered 14, after V lost 8 bases and J lost 7 bases. The CDR3 sequence is 14 residues long. Germline CDR1 and CDR2: DFQATT and SNEGSKA (reference sequence). CDR3 residues: CSTTPLAGVEEQYF. The CDR3 DNA reads TGCAGTACCACCCCCCTAGCGGGAGTGGAAGAGCAGTACTTC.

This chain links TRBV21-1 with TRBJ1-1. TRBV21-1 is recorded as a pseudogene. This CDR3 is built from 14 residues. CDR3 loop: CASRTEDLNTEAFF. CDR3 DNA sequence: TGTGCCAGCAGAACTGAGGATTTGAACACTGAAGCTTTCTTT.

This clonotype has only a few counts. This chain connects TRBV4-1 to TRBJ1-1, with a tentative D call TRBD1 (5 bases). V dropped 6 bases and J dropped 3 bases, with 17 bases sitting between them. The CDR3 is 15 amino acids. Looked up from germline, CDR1 is MGHRA and CDR2 is YSYEKL. The chain's CDR3 is CASRQLGEVYTEAFF. For the CDR3, the DNA is TGCGCCAGCAGACAACTAGGGGAAGTTTACACTGAAGCTTTCTTT.

This clonotype was observed a few times. The chain recombines TRBV20-1 with TRBJ1-5; D gene ambiguous. The CDR3 runs 15 residues. CDR1 DFQATT and CDR2 SNEGSKA come from the germline V gene (reference sequence). V dropped 0 bases and J dropped 0 bases, with 9 bases sitting between them. This CDR3 is CSARDAGNSNQPQHF. The DNA of the CDR3 is TGCAGTGCTAGAGATGCCGGGAATAGCAATCAGCCCCAGCATTTT.

This clonotype has just a few counts. V and J are TRBV18 and TRBJ1-1; D is ambiguous. V was shortened by 6 bases and J by 5 bases, with 10 bases between the two germline ends. Looked up from germline, CDR1 is KGHSH and CDR2 is LQKENI. CDR3 size: 12 residues. The chain's CDR3 is CASSPELTEAFF. CDR3 DNA: TGTGCCAGCTCCCCCGAACTTACTGAAGCTTTCTTT.

V and J are TRBV7-9 and TRBJ1-5; perhaps TRBD1 as D (5 bases). The CDR3 is 16 residues long. Germline values: CDR1 SEHNR, CDR2 FQNEAQ (reference sequence). The V and J ends lost 1 base and 1 base respectively, with 11 bases between them. The CDR3 coding sequence is TGTGCCAGCAGCTTAGGCGGGGGTTGGAGCAATCAGCCCCAGCATTTT. Translating it yields CASSLGGGWSNQPQHF.

The gene calls are TRBV10-2 and TRBJ1-5; 8 bases are a match to TRBD1. This CDR3 spans 16 amino acids. Germline V lookup: CDR1 WSHSY, CDR2 SAAADI. V gave up 2 bases and J gave up 2 bases; unmatched junction bases: 5. The CDR3 DNA follows: TGCGCCAGCAGTGAGAGACAGGGGTTAGGCAATCAGCCCCAGCATTTT. This translates into CASSERQGLGNQPQHF.

This clonotype was recorded a few times. The rearrangement uses TRBV29-1 and TRBJ2-1; D may be TRBD1 or TRBD2 (5 bases each). The CDR3 extends over 13 amino acids. The germline CDR1 and CDR2 sequences are SQVTM and ANQGSEA. V lost 7 bases, J lost 4 bases, and 14 bases lay in between. The CDR3 DNA sequence: TGCAGCGCTTACGGGGCGTGGTACAATGAGCAGTTCTTC. Translation: CSAYGAWYNEQFF.

The CDR3 protein is CATRSSLRSAGNTGELFF. In nucleotides, the CDR3 is TGCGCCACCCGGTCGAGTTTGCGTTCAGCGGGGAACACCGGGGAGCTGTTTTTT. V is TRBV10-1 and J is TRBJ2-2; weak D call: TRBD2 (6 bases). CDR1 WNHNN and CDR2 SYGVQD come from the germline V gene (reference sequence). The CDR3 has 18 residues. V lost 10 bases, J lost 1 base, and 25 bases lay in between.

V is TRBV19 and J is TRBJ2-1; the D gene could be TRBD1 or TRBD2 (5 bases each). Germline values: CDR1 LNHDA, CDR2 SQIVND (reference sequence). V was pared by 1 base and J by 9 bases, with 28 bases between. The CDR3 runs 19 residues. CDR3 region: CASSIVLSGRLPLQGEQFF. Here the CDR3 DNA reads TGTGCCAGTAGTATAGTTTTAAGCGGAAGACTCCCTCTTCAGGGTGAGCAGTTCTTC.

This clonotype was picked up a small number of times. The chain has TRBV13 and TRBJ1-6; tentative D call: TRBD1 (5 bases). CDR1 PRHDT and CDR2 FYEKMQ come from the germline V gene (reference sequence). CDR3 size: 15 residues. Trimming left V 11 bases short and J 5 bases short, with 19 bases between. CDR3 sequence: CARGGGSRDNSPLHF. The CDR3, as DNA: TGTGCCCGCGGGGGTGGCAGTCGAGATAATTCACCCCTCCACTTT.

This clonotype was recorded at least ten times. The chain uses TRBV6-5 and TRBJ1-6, with 7 positions matching TRBD1. This CDR3 has 13 amino acids. Per germline, CDR1 MNHEY and CDR2 SVGAGI. Losses at the gene ends were 5 bases for V and 9 bases for J; bases not matched to a gene: 4. The CDR3 protein is CASSTDRASPLHF. The DNA of the CDR3 is TGTGCCAGCAGTACCGACAGGGCTTCACCCCTCCACTTT.

This clonotype was counted ten times or more. The chain carries TRBV20-1 and TRBJ1-5; the D is unclear. This CDR3 is 15 amino acids long. V was trimmed by 6 bases and J by 0 bases, leaving 15 bases between them. From germline, CDR1 is DFQATT and CDR2 SNEGSKA (reference sequence). CDR3 DNA: TGCAGTGCCCCCGACGGGAGAGGTAGCAATCAGCCCCAGCATTTT. This translates into CSAPDGRGSNQPQHF.